Shown below are 15 T cell receptor beta chains from a single sample sequenced in a study of Ad26.COV2.S vaccination and SARS-CoV-2 variants. Treatment noted: roughly 20 received Ad26.COV2.S at low or high dose, single or two shots; 5 received placebo; per-sample allocation not given. Sampling happened 63 days after the first vaccine or placebo injection. The method was immunoSEQ multiplex PCR; TCRdb's version includes in-frame clones alone and lacks a portion of them. The sample lists 510,000 or so clones, approximately 90% occurring once. The sequenced sample was peripheral blood, obtained in a trial of Ad26.COV2.S vaccine versus placebo. Source of these receptors: a person aged 18 to 59 who received the Ad26.COV2.S COVID-19 vaccine or a placebo.

Concerning this clone: Other DNA variants within this sample encode the same CDR3. The chain carries TRBV6-6 and TRBJ2-3, with 10 nucleotides matching TRBD2. The length of the CDR3 is 16 residues. V gave up 5 bases and J gave up 1 base; unmatched junction bases: 6. Germline V gives CDR1 MNHNY, CDR2 SVGAGI (reference sequence). CDR3 region: CASSRPGTSGTDTQYF. The CDR3 DNA reads TGTGCCAGCAGTCGTCCTGGGACTAGCGGCACAGATACGCAGTATTTT.

The genes are TRBV30 and TRBJ2-3; 11 bases align to TRBD2. The length of the CDR3 is 11 residues. In germline, CDR1 is GTSNPN, CDR2 SVGIG (reference sequence). J gave up 10 bases and V 5 bases, and 2 bases lay outside the gene matches. The CDR3 loop is CAWATSGAQYF. CDR3 nucleotide sequence: TGTGCCTGGGCGACTAGCGGGGCGCAGTATTTT. The full variable domain, with the rest looked up from reference TRBV30 and TRBJ2-3, is SQTIHQWPATLVQPVGSPLSLECTVEGTSNPNLYWYRQAAGRGLQLLFYSVGIGQISSEVPQNLSASRPQDRQFILSSKKLLLSDSGFYLCAWATSGAQYFGPGTRLTVL.

The chain uses TRBV5-5 and TRBJ2-1, with 11 bases matching TRBD2. The CDR3 extends over 15 amino acids. V shed 4 bases, J shed 3 bases, and the junction held 3 bases outside the gene matches. The germline gives CDR1 SGHKS, CDR2 YYEKEE (reference sequence). CDR3 sequence (DNA): TGTGCCAGCAGCCAGCTAGCGGGAGGCTACAATGAGCAGTTCTTC. This sequence encodes CASSQLAGGYNEQFF.

Here the CDR3 DNA reads TGTGCCAGTAGTATATCTACAGAGACCGAAGCTTTCTTT. Amino acid sequence: CASSISTETEAFF. The chain uses TRBV19 and TRBJ1-1; no reliable D call. The CDR3 is 13 residues long. Germline V gives CDR1 LNHDA, CDR2 SQIVND (reference sequence). Trimming left V 2 bases short and J 8 bases short, with 12 bases between. The complete variable domain, with remaining parts taken from reference TRBV19 and TRBJ1-1, reads DGGITQSPKYLFRKEGQNVTLSCEQNLNHDAMYWYRQDPGQGLRLIYYSQIVNDFQKGDIAEGYSVSREKKESFPLTVTSAQKNPTAFYLCASSISTETEAFFGQGTRLTVV.

This rearrangement joins TRBV7-2 to TRBJ2-5; TRBD2 matches at 7 bases. The length of the CDR3 is 16 residues. V lost 5 bases and J lost 5; bases outside the gene matches: 14. Looked up from germline, CDR1 is SGHTA and CDR2 is FQGNSA. The CDR3, as DNA: TGTGCCAGCAGCCCATCCGCGGGAGTGGGAGGGGAGACCCAGTACTTC. It translates to CASSPSAGVGGETQYF.

The chain carries TRBV6-5 and TRBJ2-3, with TRBD2 as a possible D gene (5 bases). Trimming stripped 7 bases from V and 3 bases from J, with 11 bases between. The germline V gene encodes CDR1 MNHEY and CDR2 SVGAGI. The CDR3 is 13 residues long. The CDR3 region is CASTEGWTDTQYF. CDR3 bases: TGTGCCAGCACCGAGGGTTGGACAGATACGCAGTATTTT.

J is TRBJ1-5 and V is TRBV28; D remains unclear. Trimming removed 5 bases from V and 0 bases from J, with 8 bases in between. The germline gives CDR1 MDHEN, CDR2 SYDVKM. The CDR3 extends over 14 amino acids. CDR3 DNA sequence: TGTGCCAGCAGTCTGGTTAATAGCAATCAGCCCCAGCATTTT. It encodes CASSLVNSNQPQHF.

The V gene is TRBV19, the J gene TRBJ2-3, with TRBD2 identical over 8 bases. Germline V CDR1 and CDR2: LNHDA, SQIVND (reference sequence). This CDR3 region has 16 residues. Germline trimming cut 3 bases from V and 1 base from J; bases unmatched to any gene: 6. CDR3 nucleotides: TGTGCCAGTAGTATGGGGACGGGAGGGGGCACAGATACGCAGTATTTT. Translation: CASSMGTGGGTDTQYF.

As concerns this clone: Other DNA sequences from this sample encode an identical CDR3 as well. The V gene is TRBV28, the J gene TRBJ1-1, with D uncertain. Trimming shortened V by 2 bases and J by 6 bases, and 7 bases separated the two germline ends. Germline V gives CDR1 MDHEN, CDR2 SYDVKM. The CDR3 totals 12 residues. The CDR3 sequence is CASSLLTAEAFF. The CDR3 DNA reads TGTGCCAGCAGTTTACTAACCGCTGAAGCTTTCTTT.

There are a few counts of this clone. The V call is TRBV4-3, the J call TRBJ2-2; 7 nucleotides agree with TRBD1. J gave up 3 bases and V 5 bases, and 3 bases lay outside the gene matches. Germline CDR1 reads LGHNA; CDR2 reads YSLEER. The CDR3 extends over 14 amino acids. CDR3 sequence: CASSGQVHTGELFF. CDR3 DNA sequence: TGCGCCAGCAGCGGACAGGTCCACACCGGGGAGCTGTTTTTT.

Here the CDR3 DNA reads TGTGCCTGGAGTGTACTCGGGCAGCCCTACAATGAGCAGTTCTTC. Its protein product is CAWSVLGQPYNEQFF. The genes are TRBV30 and TRBJ2-1; D ambiguous. V lost 0 bases to trimming and J lost 2 bases, with 11 bases between them. This CDR3 comprises 15 residues. Germline lookup yields CDR1 GTSNPN and CDR2 SVGIG (reference sequence).

The gene calls are TRBV14 and TRBJ1-6, with D unresolved. V lost 3 bases and J lost 3, with 12 bases in between. The CDR3 sequence is 16 residues long. Germline V lookup: CDR1 SGHDN, CDR2 FVKESK. The CDR3 DNA reads as TGTGCCAGCAGCCACTTGAAGGCGGACTATAATTCACCCCTCCACTTT. Protein sequence: CASSHLKADYNSPLHF. The full variable domain, completed using reference TRBV14 and TRBJ1-6, is EAGVTQFPSHSVIEKGQTVTLRCDPISGHDNLYWYRRVMGKEIKFLLHFVKESKQDESGMPNNRFLAERTGGTYSTLKVQPAELEDSGVYFCASSHLKADYNSPLHFGNGTRLTVT.

J is TRBJ1-2 and V is TRBV30, with 8 bases that match TRBD1. The CDR3 contains 14 residues. From germline, CDR1 is GTSNPN and CDR2 SVGIG (reference sequence). Trimming at V came to 1 base and at J to 4 bases, leaving 5 bases not matched to a gene. CDR3 in amino acids: CAWSGGRGPYGYTF. CDR3 nucleotide sequence: TGTGCCTGGAGTGGGGGCAGGGGGCCCTATGGCTACACCTTC.

The rearrangement uses TRBV6-9 and TRBJ1-3; 7 bases fit TRBD1. The germline V gene has CDR1 MNHGY and CDR2 SVAAGI. The CDR3 sequence is 17 residues long. J was trimmed by 0 bases and V by 7 bases; bases with no gene match: 12. CDR3 sequence reads: CASKVGDSKNSGNTIYF. The CDR3 DNA is TGTGCCAGCAAAGTCGGGGACAGTAAAAACTCTGGAAACACCATATATTTT.

The V gene is TRBV10-3, the J gene TRBJ2-7, with D perhaps TRBD1 or TRBD2 (5 bases each). The CDR3 contains 16 residues. Per the germline V gene, CDR1 is ENHRY and CDR2 is SYGVKD. V was clipped by 0 bases and J by 4 bases, with 16 bases between them. Here the CDR3 DNA reads TGTGCCATCAGTGAGTCAGGGGCAGGGTGGAGGTACGAGCAGTACTTC. Translated, it gives CAISESGAGWRYEQYF.